This T cell receptor (beta chain) was identified in a study of sequential checkpoint blockade in melanoma (dated by TCRdb to 2018 to 2020). For context, the study as a whole: Patients were assigned by 1:1 randomization to either first-line nivolumab followed by ipilimumab (arm A) or ipilimumab followed by nivolumab (arm B). Maintenance nivolumab was given following each of the two trial sequences. Results and caveats for the whole study, not just this receptor: Validation of the response-prediction model combining TCR metrics and mutation burden is needed in larger, independent patient cohorts.

From the cysteine up to the phenylalanine, the CDR3 has a length of 14 residues. CDR3 DNA only is kept here, 42 bases in frame from base 1. The trim is 2 bases for V and 2 bases for J, with a gap of 10 bases between the germline ends. CDR1 is given as SGHTA and CDR2 as FQGNSA, both from the germline V gene. This sample's treatment or condition label indicates: randomized to nivolumab then ipilimumab (arm A) or the reverse (arm B). None of the patients in the trial had previously been given DNA-damaging chemotherapy. On a FACS Aria II flow cytometer, live CD3+CD8+ cells that were negative for CD19 and CD56 were sorted from thawed PBMCs. CheckMate 064, a randomized, open-label phase II trial of sequential checkpoint blockade, was the source of the samples, all of which came from patients with melanoma. Leukapheresis was used to collect peripheral blood mononuclear cells, which were then purified with Ficoll-Paque and frozen in human serum with roughly 10% DMSO. Purity of sorted blood CD3+CD8+ cells was verified at >98% immediately after sorting, followed by DNA extraction.

The immunoSEQ Assay was used to immunosequence TCRbeta CDR3 regions from genomic DNA. Before high-throughput sequencing, genomic DNA was amplified using bias-controlled multiplex PCR. In the original analysis: To quantify the absolute abundance of each unique TCRbeta CDR3 region, the sequences were collapsed and filtered. Clonality, defined as 1 minus Pielou's evenness, was calculated using only productive rearrangements. Clones with significantly greater frequencies in on-treatment versus baseline samples were identified using a previously published method. TCRdb provides this immuneACCESS table in a form limited to in-frame rearrangements. Some clones are lacking; in checked studies, under half of them reflect an unresolved V gene, and why the rest are absent is not known. Clone size and V and J calls were adopted from that table, with D and trimming inferred from the DNA. The sample records about 7,700 clones, about 55% of which are singletons. 7.5% to 9.5% of the sample is held by the ten biggest clonotypes.

This clone has only one observation. The antigen it recognizes is unknown. No base qualities exist here, and no much larger clone lies one base off it. This chain is built from TRBV7-2 and TRBJ2-7; a weak D assignment points to TRBD1 (5 bases agree). The sequence was obtained from a human donor with melanoma. The source was CD8+ T cells sorted from blood (inferred from file names), collected from a patient given nivolumab and ipilimumab in sequence. The DNA sequence follows: TGTGCCAGCAGCTTATGGGGCGGCCCCTACGAGCAGTACTTC. Its protein product is CASSLWGGPYEQYF.